This TCR beta chain was sequenced in a study of blood T cells in healthy people across ages. The CDR3 is 17 amino acids. The V and J ends lost 4 bases and 10 bases respectively, with 26 bases between them. Germline CDR1 reads SNHLY; CDR2 reads FYNNEI. Only a few counts were recorded for this clonotype. Primers used in a second PCR of roughly 6 to 11 cycles were a sample-barcoded 5' primer and a J-beta primer mix. TCRdb independently ran MiXCR on the 5' RACE reads; one entry per CDR3 protein. Of 1.2 million to 1.5 million distinct CDR3 sequences in the sample, around 55% were seen once. The chain links TRBV2 to TRBJ2-1; D is perhaps TRBD1 or TRBD2 (6 bases each). Sequencing input: blood. The sequence came from a man younger than 35 in good health. CDR3 nucleotide sequence: TGTGCCAGCAGTGGCCGCGTAGAAATGGGGGGCTCAGGGGAGCAGTTCTTC. Residues: CASSGRVEMGGSGEQFF.